What follows describes a single T cell receptor beta chain. No antigen is known for it. Base qualities are not at hand, and no much larger clone is one base apart. Library generation was performed with the immunoSEQ multiplex PCR assay. From pancreatic genomic DNA, the TCRbeta CDR3 region and adjacent sequences were amplified and sequenced. The paper's data handling went like this. Productive clonality and productive rearrangement counts were measured along with repertoire diversity, which was expressed as a mean normalized Shannon-Wiener index. Control and chronic pancreatitis repertoire metrics were compared by means of the nonparametric Mann-Whitney U test. A shared clonotype was defined as a CDR3beta sequence with the same amino acid composition and length across subjects. TCRdb took over this immuneACCESS table, retaining in-frame rearrangements with V and J assigned. Such tables are incomplete; in checked studies, under half of the missing clones stem from an unresolved V gene, and the remainder is unexplained. The D gene and trimming were derived from the DNA, and the V and J assignments and clone size from that table. Present in this sample are approximately 9,400 clones, about four fifths of which were seen just once. The top ten clonotypes cover 12% to 15% of the sample.

The record originates from a study of immune characteristics of hereditary and idiopathic chronic pancreatitis. Describing the broader study: The study examined local immune cells and TCRbeta repertoires in the pancreas in hereditary and idiopathic chronic pancreatitis, using control pancreases from organ donors for comparison. TCRbeta sequencing included a few control pancreases, roughly seven pancreases with hereditary chronic pancreatitis and about 6 pancreases with idiopathic chronic pancreatitis. The gDNA-based approach was chosen because it involved minimal in vitro experimental manipulation of pancreas-infiltrating T cells.

Pancreas tissue with chronic pancreatitis was obtained from patients having total pancreatectomy with islet autotransplantation (TPIAT). Included chronic pancreatitis patients had no known history of diabetes. For TCRbeta sequencing, genomic DNA was extracted directly from bulk pancreas tissue, without T cell sorting. Idiopathic chronic pancreatitis patients had no particular identified cause of disease. At two US centers, pancreas tissues from patients and organ donors were collected on a consecutive basis. What the work shows at the level of the full study, not this receptor alone: Among some 14 chronic pancreatitis patients, a positive correlation was found between numbers of productive TCR rearrangements and disease severity scores. Hereditary and idiopathic chronic pancreatitis differed in Vbeta-Jbeta gene family usage, including TRBV10, TRBV19, TRBV23 and TRBV5. Compared with controls, TCRbeta repertoire diversity was significantly higher and clonality was lower in both chronic pancreatitis groups. The study did not include chronic pancreatitis caused by alcohol use. Because patient tissue could only be obtained at the time of TPIAT, differences in disease duration may have influenced the immune findings.

From its cysteine to its phenylalanine, the CDR3 spans 12 amino acids. Only the CDR3 DNA stays, 36 bases, in frame from base 1. V is shortened by 2 bases, J by 8 bases, and the region joining them spans 7 bases. Based on the germline V gene, the CDR1 and CDR2 sequences are KGHSH and LQKENI. The clonotype originates from a human donor with chronic pancreatitis. The chain was built from TRBV18 and TRBJ2-1; no D gene can be assigned with confidence. The sample consisted of pancreas tissue with idiopathic chronic pancreatitis. This specimen's cell subset or site label, interpreted: chronic pancreatitis without an identified cause. The CDR3 here reads CASSPTRYEQFF. In nucleotide form, the sequence is TGTGCCAGCTCACCAACCCGGTATGAGCAGTTCTTC.